Given below is one T cell receptor beta chain in context. Its cognate antigen is unknown. Losses at the gene ends were 5 bases for V and 7 bases for J; bases not matched to a gene: 15. In germline, CDR1 is LNHDA, CDR2 SQIVND (reference sequence). The CDR3 is 17 residues long. In TCRdb, the reads were re-called with MiXCR into one record per CDR3 protein. The data show roughly 230,000 distinct CDR3 sequences, 10% to 15% seen once. This sample is drawn from a study of T cell repertoires in cytomegalovirus infection. Background on the study: From public TCR beta signatures came an indication of both CMV infection and matching HLA type.

Overall study findings and caveats: Ex vivo responses were dominated by HLA-C-restricted CMV-specific TCR beta clonotypes. Carriers of CMV and the relevant HLA type were discriminated by public TCR beta frequency.

The receptor comes from a human donor in good health (CMV status not recorded). Some clones in this sample may be carry-over from other donors' samples. V gene TRBV19 combines with J gene TRBJ1-2; 11 bases line up with TRBD1. Sequenced material: PBMCs. The CDR3 DNA follows: TGTGCCAGTAGTCTCAACCTCGGACAGGGGGCGGTCCTTGGCTACACCTTC. This translates into CASSLNLGQGAVLGYTF.